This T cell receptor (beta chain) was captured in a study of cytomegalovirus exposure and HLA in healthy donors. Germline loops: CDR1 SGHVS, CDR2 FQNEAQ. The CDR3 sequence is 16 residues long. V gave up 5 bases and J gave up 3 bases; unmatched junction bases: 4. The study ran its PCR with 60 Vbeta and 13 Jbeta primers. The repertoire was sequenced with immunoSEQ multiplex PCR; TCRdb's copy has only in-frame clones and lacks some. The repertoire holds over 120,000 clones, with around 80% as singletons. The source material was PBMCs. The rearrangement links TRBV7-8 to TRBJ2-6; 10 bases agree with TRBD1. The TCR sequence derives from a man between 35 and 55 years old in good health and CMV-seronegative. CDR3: CASSRRDRGGANVLTF. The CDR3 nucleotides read TGTGCCAGCAGCCGCCGGGACAGGGGTGGGGCCAACGTCCTGACTTTC.